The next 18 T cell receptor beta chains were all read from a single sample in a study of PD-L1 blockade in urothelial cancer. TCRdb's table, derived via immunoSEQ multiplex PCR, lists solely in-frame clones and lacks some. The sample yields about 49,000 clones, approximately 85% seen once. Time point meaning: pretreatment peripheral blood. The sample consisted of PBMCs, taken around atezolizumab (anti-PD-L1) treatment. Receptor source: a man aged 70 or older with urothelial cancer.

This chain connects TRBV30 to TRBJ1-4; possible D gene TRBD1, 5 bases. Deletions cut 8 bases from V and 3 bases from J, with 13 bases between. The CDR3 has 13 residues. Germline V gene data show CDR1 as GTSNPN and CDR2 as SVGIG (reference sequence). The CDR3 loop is CAGREGANEKLFF. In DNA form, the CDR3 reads TGTGCCGGACGCGAAGGGGCTAATGAAAAACTGTTTTTT.

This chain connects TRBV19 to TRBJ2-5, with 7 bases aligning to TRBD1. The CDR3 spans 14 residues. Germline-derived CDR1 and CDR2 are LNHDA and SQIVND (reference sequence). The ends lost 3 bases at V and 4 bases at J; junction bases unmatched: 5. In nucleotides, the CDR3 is TGTGCCAGTAGTATTGAGGGGGCGAGAGAGACCCAGTACTTC. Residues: CASSIEGARETQYF.

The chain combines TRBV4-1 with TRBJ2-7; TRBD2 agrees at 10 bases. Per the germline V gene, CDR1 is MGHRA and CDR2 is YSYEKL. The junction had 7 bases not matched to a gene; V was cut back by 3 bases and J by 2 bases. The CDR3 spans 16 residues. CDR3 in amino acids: CASSHQGLATAYEQYF. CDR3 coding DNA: TGCGCCAGCAGCCACCAGGGACTAGCGACCGCCTACGAGCAGTACTTC.

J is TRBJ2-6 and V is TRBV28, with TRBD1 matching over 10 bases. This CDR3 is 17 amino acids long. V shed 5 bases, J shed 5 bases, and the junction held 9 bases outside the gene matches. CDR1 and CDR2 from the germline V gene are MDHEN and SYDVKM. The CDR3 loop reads CASSVPPGQGRANVLTF. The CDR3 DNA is TGTGCCAGCAGTGTACCACCGGGACAGGGGAGGGCCAACGTCCTGACTTTC.

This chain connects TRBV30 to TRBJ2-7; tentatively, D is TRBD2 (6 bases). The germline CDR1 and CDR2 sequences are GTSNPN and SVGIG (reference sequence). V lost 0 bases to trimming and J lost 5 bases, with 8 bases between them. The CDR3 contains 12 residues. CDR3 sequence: CAWSVGGHEQYF. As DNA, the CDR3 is TGTGCCTGGAGTGTGGGGGGACACGAGCAGTACTTC.

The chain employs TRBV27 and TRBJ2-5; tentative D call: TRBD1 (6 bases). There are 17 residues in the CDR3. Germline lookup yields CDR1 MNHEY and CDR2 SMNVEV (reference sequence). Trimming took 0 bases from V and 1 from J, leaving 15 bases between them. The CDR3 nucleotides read TGTGCCAGCAGTTTATCTCCCCCCCGGACAGTCCAAGAGACCCAGTACTTC. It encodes CASSLSPPRTVQETQYF.

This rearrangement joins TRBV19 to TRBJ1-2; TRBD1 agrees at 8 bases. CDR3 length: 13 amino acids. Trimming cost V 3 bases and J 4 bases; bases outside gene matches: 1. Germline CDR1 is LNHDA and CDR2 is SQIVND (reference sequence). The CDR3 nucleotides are TGTGCCAGTAGTATTGACAGGGGCTATGGCTACACCTTC. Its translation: CASSIDRGYGYTF.

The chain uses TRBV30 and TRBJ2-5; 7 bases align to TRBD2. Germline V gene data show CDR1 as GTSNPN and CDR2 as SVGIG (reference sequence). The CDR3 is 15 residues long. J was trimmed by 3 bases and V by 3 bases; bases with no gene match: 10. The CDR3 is CAWRTGAGVEETQYF. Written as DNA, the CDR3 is TGTGCCTGGAGGACGGGCGCGGGAGTGGAAGAGACCCAGTACTTC.

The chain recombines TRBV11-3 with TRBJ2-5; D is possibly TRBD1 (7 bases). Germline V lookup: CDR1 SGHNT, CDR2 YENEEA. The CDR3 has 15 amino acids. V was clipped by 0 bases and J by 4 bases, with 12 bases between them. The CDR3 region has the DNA TGTGCCAGCAGCTTAGAAGGGAGGACAGGAGAGACCCAGTACTTC. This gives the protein CASSLEGRTGETQYF.

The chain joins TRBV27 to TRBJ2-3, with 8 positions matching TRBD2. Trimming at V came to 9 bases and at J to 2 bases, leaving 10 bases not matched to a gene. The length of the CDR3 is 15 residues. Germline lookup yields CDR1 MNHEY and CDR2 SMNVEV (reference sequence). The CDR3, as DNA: TGTGCCAGTATGAGCAGCGGGAGAGTCACAGATACGCAGTATTTT. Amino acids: CASMSSGRVTDTQYF.

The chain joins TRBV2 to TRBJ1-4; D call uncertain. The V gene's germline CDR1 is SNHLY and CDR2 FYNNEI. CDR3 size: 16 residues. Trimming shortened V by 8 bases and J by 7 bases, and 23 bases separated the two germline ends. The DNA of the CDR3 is TGTGCCAGCGGCTTTATCGGGTCAACCCTGGGTGAAAAACTGTTTTTT. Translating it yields CASGFIGSTLGEKLFF.

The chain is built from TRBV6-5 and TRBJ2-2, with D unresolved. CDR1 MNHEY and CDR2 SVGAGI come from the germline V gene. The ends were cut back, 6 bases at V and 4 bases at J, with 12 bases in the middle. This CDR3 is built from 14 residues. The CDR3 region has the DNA TGTGCCAGCAGCCCCAACCCGGGCACCGGGGAGCTGTTTTTT. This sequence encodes CASSPNPGTGELFF.

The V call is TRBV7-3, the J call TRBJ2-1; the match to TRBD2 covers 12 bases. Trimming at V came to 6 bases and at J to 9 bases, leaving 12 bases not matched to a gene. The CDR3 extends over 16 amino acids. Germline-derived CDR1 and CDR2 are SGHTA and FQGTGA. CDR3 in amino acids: CASSKKGLAGGTEQFF. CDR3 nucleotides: TGTGCCAGCAGTAAAAAGGGGCTAGCGGGAGGGACTGAGCAGTTCTTC.

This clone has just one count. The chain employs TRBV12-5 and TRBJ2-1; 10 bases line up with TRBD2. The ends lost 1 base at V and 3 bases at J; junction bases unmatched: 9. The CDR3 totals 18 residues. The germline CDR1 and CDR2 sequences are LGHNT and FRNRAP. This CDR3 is CASGLAGSSGSLYNEQFF. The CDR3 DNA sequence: TGTGCTAGTGGTTTGGCAGGGTCTAGCGGGAGCCTCTACAATGAGCAGTTCTTC.

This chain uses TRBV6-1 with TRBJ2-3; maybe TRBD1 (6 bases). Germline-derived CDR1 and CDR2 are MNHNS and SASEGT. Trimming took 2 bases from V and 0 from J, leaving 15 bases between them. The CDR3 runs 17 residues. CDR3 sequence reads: CASSEFLGHLSTDTQYF. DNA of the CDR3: TGTGCCAGCAGTGAATTTTTGGGACACCTTAGCACAGATACGCAGTATTTT.

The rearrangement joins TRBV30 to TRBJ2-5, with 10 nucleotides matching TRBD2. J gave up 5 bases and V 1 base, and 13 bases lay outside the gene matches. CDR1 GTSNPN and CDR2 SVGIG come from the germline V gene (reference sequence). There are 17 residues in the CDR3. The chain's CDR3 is CAWSALAGAGTWETQYF. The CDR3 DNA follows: TGTGCCTGGAGTGCCCTAGCGGGAGCGGGGACGTGGGAGACCCAGTACTTC. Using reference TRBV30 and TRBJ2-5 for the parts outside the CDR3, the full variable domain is SQTIHQWPATLVQPVGSPLSLECTVEGTSNPNLYWYRQAAGRGLQLLFYSVGIGQISSEVPQNLSASRPQDRQFILSSKKLLLSDSGFYLCAWSALAGAGTWETQYFGPGTRLLVL.

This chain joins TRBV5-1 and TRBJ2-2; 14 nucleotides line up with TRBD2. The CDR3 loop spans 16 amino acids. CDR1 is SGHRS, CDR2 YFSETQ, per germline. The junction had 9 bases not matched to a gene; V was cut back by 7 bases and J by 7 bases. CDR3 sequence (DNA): TGCGCCAGCCACCCGGGACTAGCGGGAGTTAACGGGGAGCTGTTTTTT. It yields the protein CASHPGLAGVNGELFF.

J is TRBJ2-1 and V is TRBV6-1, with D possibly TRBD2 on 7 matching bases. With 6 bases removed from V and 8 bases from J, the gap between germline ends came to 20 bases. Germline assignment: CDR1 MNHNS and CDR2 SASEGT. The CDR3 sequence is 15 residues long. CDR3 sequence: CASSPRGREPHEQFF. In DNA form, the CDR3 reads TGTGCCAGCAGCCCCCGGGGGCGGGAGCCTCATGAGCAGTTCTTC.